Reported below is one TCR beta chain. Its specificity is unknown. Germline CDR1 SGHRS, CDR2 YFSETQ. V lost 0 bases and J 4 bases, leaving 12 bases between the germline ends. This CDR3 spans 15 amino acids. These data originate in a study of cytomegalovirus exposure and HLA in healthy donors. Study conclusions and caveats: Data from an earlier analysis indicated that most TCR beta V segments were productive either about 87% or about 30% of the time.

Primers: 60 Vbeta forward and 13 Jbeta reverse. Generated by immunoSEQ multiplex PCR, the TCRdb table keeps only in-frame clones and is missing some. This table holds 85,000 to 130,000 clones, 71% found once. Material for sequencing was PBMCs. This rearrangement joins TRBV5-1 to TRBJ2-3, with D tentatively TRBD2 (6 bases). The source of this sequence is a female donor in good health and CMV-seronegative. CDR3 sequence: CASSLGRGRPDTQYF. The CDR3 DNA sequence: TGCGCCAGCAGCTTGGGGAGAGGGAGGCCAGATACGCAGTATTTT.